Presented here are 14 T cell receptor beta chains from one specimen sequenced in a study of T cells of healthy individuals. One entry per CDR3 protein results from TCRdb running MiXCR on the 5' RACE reads. The table includes fewer than 70,000 distinct CDR3 sequences, approximately 14% detected once. Every receptor here comes from a human donor in good health.

This clonotype occurred many times. The rearrangement uses TRBV11-2 and TRBJ1-6; no firm D call. The V gene's germline CDR1 is SGHAT and CDR2 FQNNGV. Trimming took off 3 bases at V and 7 bases at J, with 13 bases between the two ends. This CDR3 region has 15 residues. The CDR3 spells CASSFGTPRNSPLHF. The DNA of the CDR3 is TGTGCCAGCAGCTTCGGCACGCCGAGGAATTCACCCCTCCACTTT.

This clonotype occurred a few times. CDR3: CASSYRGEGEQYF. In DNA, the CDR3 is TGTGCCAGCAGCTATAGGGGTGAAGGCGAGCAGTACTTC. The gene calls are TRBV7-6 and TRBJ2-7, with D maybe TRBD1 (5 bases). V lost 4 bases to trimming and J lost 6 bases, with 13 bases between them. Germline V gene sequence: CDR1 SGHVS, CDR2 FNYEAQ. The CDR3 runs 13 residues.

This clonotype has ten or more counts. The rearrangement uses TRBV6-5 and TRBJ2-7; TRBD2 matches at 8 bases. This CDR3 has 16 residues. Germline V gene data show CDR1 as MNHEY and CDR2 as SVGAGI. Losses at the gene ends were 6 bases for V and 0 bases for J; bases not matched to a gene: 10. CDR3 coding DNA: TGTGCCAGCAGCCCCGGGGGGGCGAGGAGCTCCTACGAGCAGTACTTC. Its translation is CASSPGGARSSYEQYF.

This clonotype was seen many times. This rearrangement joins TRBV18 to TRBJ2-3; D is ambiguous. Trimming pared 4 bases from V and 1 base from J, leaving 12 bases between. This CDR3 is built from 15 residues. The germline V gene has CDR1 KGHSH and CDR2 LQKENI. The CDR3 sequence: CASSLIVSGTDTQYF. CDR3 bases: TGTGCCAGCTCACTAATCGTTTCAGGCACAGATACGCAGTATTTT.

This clonotype was detected many times. This chain joins TRBV7-2 and TRBJ1-1; D not certain. CDR1 and CDR2 (germline): SGHTA, FQGNSA. The CDR3 runs 13 residues. The germline V and J ends were trimmed by 5 bases and 1 base, with 8 bases remaining between them. As DNA, the CDR3 is TGTGCCAGCAGCCCCTACGGGAACACTGAAGCTTTCTTT. This sequence encodes CASSPYGNTEAFF.

This clonotype was seen repeatedly, ten times or more. This chain connects TRBV24-1 to TRBJ2-1, with 11 bases identical to TRBD1. After removal of 9 bases from V and 5 bases from J, the junction contained 14 bases not matched to a gene. The CDR3 is made up of 17 amino acids. Germline V gene lookup returns CDR1 KGHDR and CDR2 SFDVKD. The CDR3 coding sequence is TGTGCCACCCGACCTACCGCGGGACAGGGGGGAAACAATGAGCAGTTCTTC. Translation gives CATRPTAGQGGNNEQFF.

This clonotype was recorded at least ten times. This chain joins TRBV30 and TRBJ2-3, with D possibly being TRBD1 (5 bases). V was cut by 2 bases and J by 6 bases, with 12 bases left in between. CDR1 is GTSNPN and CDR2 is SVGIG in the germline V gene (reference sequence). There are 13 residues in the CDR3. CDR3 DNA sequence: TGTGCCTGGAGTCTTACAGGCTCGGATACGCAGTATTTT. Translated: CAWSLTGSDTQYF.

The chain recombines TRBV27 with TRBJ1-5; D is perhaps TRBD1 (6 bases). The ends were cut back, 4 bases at V and 2 bases at J, with 15 bases in the middle. The V gene's germline CDR1 is MNHEY and CDR2 SMNVEV (reference sequence). CDR3 length equals 16 residues. DNA of the CDR3: TGTGCCAGCAGTTCAATACAGGGCGGTGGCAATCAGCCCCAGCATTTT. Translation gives CASSSIQGGGNQPQHF.

In this sample, this clonotype turned up many times. The chain uses TRBV6-5 and TRBJ2-3; maybe TRBD2 (8 bases). The CDR3 is 20 residues long. CDR1 MNHEY and CDR2 SVGAGI come from the germline V gene. V lost 4 bases and J 1 base, leaving 27 bases between the germline ends. The CDR3 sequence is CASSLRRDRVGGGRTDTQYF. In nucleotides, the CDR3 is TGTGCCAGCAGTTTGCGCCGGGACAGAGTTGGCGGGGGGCGCACAGATACGCAGTATTTT.

This clonotype was recorded many times. The V gene is TRBV4-3, the J gene TRBJ2-5; D unclear. The germline gives CDR1 LGHNA, CDR2 YSLEER. The V and J ends lost 0 bases and 7 bases respectively, with 12 bases between them. The CDR3 length is 14 residues. Here the CDR3 reads CASSQEISRGTQYF. The CDR3 bases are TGCGCCAGCAGCCAAGAAATCTCAAGAGGGACCCAGTACTTC.

The J gene is TRBJ2-3, the V gene TRBV7-9; D not certain. The CDR3 is made up of 15 amino acids. Trimming left V 1 base short and J 7 bases short, with 15 bases between. Per germline, CDR1 SEHNR and CDR2 FQNEAQ (reference sequence). The CDR3 bases are TGTGCCAGCAGCTTAGGTTCTGGACGGTTTAATACGCAGTATTTT. It specifies CASSLGSGRFNTQYF.

The V call is TRBV6-5, the J call TRBJ2-5, with TRBD2 matching over 7 bases. The V segment lost 8 bases and the J segment 10 bases; nucleotides outside the gene matches: 16. The CDR3 runs 14 residues. Germline CDR1 and CDR2: MNHEY and SVGAGI. CDR3 region: CASAQLTGGGGQYF. CDR3 coding DNA: TGTGCCAGCGCCCAACTGACGGGCGGGGGTGGCCAGTACTTC.

The V and J genes are TRBV29-1 and TRBJ1-2; no firm D call. The CDR3 length is 13 residues. V was pared by 3 bases and J by 8 bases, with 16 bases between. Looked up from germline, CDR1 is SQVTM and CDR2 is ANQGSEA. Here the CDR3 DNA reads TGCAGCGTTGAGGTAATAAGGGCCAACGGCTACACCTTC. Translation: CSVEVIRANGYTF.

This clonotype was seen ten or more times. V and J are TRBV6-5 and TRBJ2-6; D is undetermined. Trimming took 5 bases from V and 2 from J, leaving 19 bases between them. The CDR3 has 18 residues. Germline lookup yields CDR1 MNHEY and CDR2 SVGAGI. CDR3 DNA: TGTGCCAGCAGTCTAAGGTCTTGGTTGGGTGCTGGGGCCAACGTCCTGACTTTC. This translates into CASSLRSWLGAGANVLTF.